This record covers a single T cell receptor (beta chain). Under the authors' procedure: For nucleated cells, counts were estimated from reference gene primer amplification. Only in-frame clones appear in the TCRdb table, and some are missing; sequencing was by immunoSEQ multiplex PCR. V and J calls and clone size are as listed in that table; D and trimming were resolved from the DNA. The repertoire holds under 95,000 clones, approximately 83% seen once, with roughly 2.2% in the top ten. This specimen belongs to a study of blood T cell repertoires in COVID-19. Whole-study context: Samples of COVID-19 (acute and convalescent) were obtained from the United States, Italy and Spain. Nucleic acid was either cDNA or gDNA, and it came from T cells, B-cell-depleted T cells, or PBMCs.

V was trimmed by 3 bases and J by 0 bases, leaving 9 bases between them. This CDR3 has 15 residues. The germline gives CDR1 MNHNS, CDR2 SASEGT. The V and J genes are TRBV6-1 and TRBJ2-4; D remains unclear. The sequencing sample was made of peripheral blood. This receptor was obtained from a woman aged 70-85 years with acute or convalescent COVID-19. CDR3 in amino acids: CASSDGLLAKNIQYF. In nucleotides, the CDR3 is TGTGCCAGCAGTGATGGGCTGCTAGCCAAAAACATTCAGTACTTC.